The following is a TCR beta chain sequence with its context. The germline gene is not matched at one end of the junction; a read error may be the cause. CDR1 SEHNR and CDR2 FQNEAQ come from the germline V gene (reference sequence). The CDR3 spans 17 residues. The data belong to a study of blood T cells in healthy people across ages. Primed by a sample-barcoded 5' primer and a J-beta primer mix, a second PCR proceeded for about 7 to 11 cycles. TCRdb ran MiXCR on the 5' RACE reads and lists one entry per CDR3 protein. The table includes around 1,100,000 distinct CDR3 sequences, about two fifths detected once.

This chain joins TRBV7-9 and TRBJ2-5, with D possibly matching TRBD2 (5 bases). Sequenced: blood. This receptor was identified in a man aged 18 to 29 in good health. This CDR3 reads CAGSLADFVTLYNEQYF. CDR3 coding DNA: TGTGCCGGCAGCTTGGCGGACTTCGTCACCCTCTACAATGAGCAGTACTTC.